A single T cell receptor beta chain is shown here with its context. Its antigen is unknown. Terminally differentiated effector memory CD45RA+ cells were excluded by CCR7 positive selection of CD45RO-negative cells. These data come from a study of shared clonotypes between healthy human individuals. Whole-study results and caveats: Non-shared clonotypes showed lower generation probabilities than clonotypes common to all four donors. The study generally estimated greater richness for naive than memory subsets.

The CDR3 extends over 14 amino acids. Germline values: CDR1 SGHDN, CDR2 FVKESK. Trimming shortened V by 0 bases and J by 6 bases, and 12 bases separated the two germline ends. As handled by the study authors: Junction-only immunoSEQ sequences carried no quality scores, so filtering differed. Assay used: immunoSEQ multiplex PCR; TCRdb lists only in-frame clones, some missing. V, J and clone size reflect that table, while D and trimming were determined from the DNA. The data hold around 2.1 million clones, with roughly 91% observed a single time. The sample taken for sequencing was naive CD8+ T cells from PBMCs. This chain joins TRBV14 and TRBJ2-7; a weak D match, TRBD2 (5 bases). The sequence came from a man between 18 and 35 years old in good health. Some clones in this sample may be carry-over from other donors' samples. CDR3 in amino acids: CASSQDVRGFEQYF. In nucleotides, the CDR3 is TGTGCCAGCAGCCAAGATGTAAGAGGGTTCGAGCAGTACTTC.